This record covers a single T cell receptor (beta chain). This clonotype was seen only a few times. Its antigen has not been determined. There are no base qualities to consult, and no much larger clone falls within one base. What the treatment or condition label conveys for this sample: live attenuated yellow fever vaccine strain. At every blood-draw timepoint, two biological replicates of bulk PBMCs were collected. A standard Ficoll-Paque protocol was used to isolate PBMCs from peripheral blood. TriZol was used to extract RNA from bulk PBMCs, CD4 and CD8 fractions, and dextramer-positive and dextramer-negative fractions. The sample was run on an Illumina NovaSeq 6000. TCR cDNA was made using 5'RACE template switching, a step that added a universal primer site and unique molecular identifiers. Priming of cDNA synthesis was performed from both the TCR alpha and TCR beta constant segments. Two PCR steps were used to amplify libraries, with sample barcodes and sequencing adapters being added in the second step. Sequencing of libraries was done on Illumina HiSeq 2500 (2x100 bp) or NovaSeq (2x150 bp). Per the source publication's procedure: MIGEC handled demultiplexing of reads and collapsing into UMI consensus sequences, while MiXCR performed V(D)J alignment. Using edgeR on replicate PBMC samples, clonotypes were called vaccine-responding if FDR was below 0.01 and the log2 fold change was above 5 up to day 15. Each bulk clonotype received a CD4 or CD8 identity based on whether the sequenced CD4 or CD8 repertoire contained that clonotype at higher abundance. TCRdb took the public reads, trimmed them with fastp at Q25, ran MiXCR for clone calling and kept in-frame beta chains. Each entry is one CDR3 protein sequence, shown with its most common DNA and genes. The V and J calls were determined by TCRdb, not by the authors. In this sample the table shows about 320,000 distinct CDR3 sequences, approximately 4.3% of which occur a single time. The ten most abundant clones make up approximately 20% of the sample.

This sample is drawn from a study of T cells after yellow fever vaccination (dated 2019 in TCRdb). Notes on the research overall: The SMART-Seq v4 Ultra Low Input RNA kit was used to prepare libraries from fractions with low cell numbers. Two healthy male donors, one aged 18 to 29 and one aged 30 to 40 years, made up the cohort. Blood samples were taken at several timepoints before and after primary and secondary immunization, and bulk PBMC replicates and cell subsets were isolated. Bulk TCR alpha and beta repertoires were sequenced longitudinally to track T-cell clones before and after primary and booster YFV17D yellow fever vaccination. The paper's findings and limits, for the study overall: Because abundant contaminating clonotypes from the bulk population could be contained in FACS-sorted repertoires, computational filtering was required. The study included only a couple of donors, which limits how far the findings can be generalized. After the booster, most clones that had expanded after primary vaccination were detected again (almost 97% of CD4 and roughly 86% of CD8), suggesting broad maintenance of memory. The secondary T-cell response was weaker than the primary response but faster, peaking on day 5 instead of day 15. A small fraction of clonotypes appeared in both the CD4 and CD8 compartments, likely as a result of convergent recombination.

Trimming costs V 0 bases and J 2 bases, and their ends lie 7 bases apart. Taken from the germline V gene (reference sequence), the CDR1 and CDR2 loops are LGHDT and YNNKEL. Measured from the cysteine to the phenylalanine, the CDR3 is 14 residues long. Here the CDR3 DNA is all that survives: 42 bases in frame from base 1. This sequence uses TRBV3-1 and TRBJ1-2; the D gene is perhaps TRBD1, on 5 matching bases. This sample comprised PBMCs, obtained 15 days after the yellow fever booster vaccination. This clonotype was sampled from a man aged 18 to 30 who received the YFV17D yellow fever vaccine. The CDR3 protein is CASSQDAGNYGYTF. The nucleotides are TGTGCCAGCAGCCAAGATGCAGGGAACTATGGCTACACCTTC.